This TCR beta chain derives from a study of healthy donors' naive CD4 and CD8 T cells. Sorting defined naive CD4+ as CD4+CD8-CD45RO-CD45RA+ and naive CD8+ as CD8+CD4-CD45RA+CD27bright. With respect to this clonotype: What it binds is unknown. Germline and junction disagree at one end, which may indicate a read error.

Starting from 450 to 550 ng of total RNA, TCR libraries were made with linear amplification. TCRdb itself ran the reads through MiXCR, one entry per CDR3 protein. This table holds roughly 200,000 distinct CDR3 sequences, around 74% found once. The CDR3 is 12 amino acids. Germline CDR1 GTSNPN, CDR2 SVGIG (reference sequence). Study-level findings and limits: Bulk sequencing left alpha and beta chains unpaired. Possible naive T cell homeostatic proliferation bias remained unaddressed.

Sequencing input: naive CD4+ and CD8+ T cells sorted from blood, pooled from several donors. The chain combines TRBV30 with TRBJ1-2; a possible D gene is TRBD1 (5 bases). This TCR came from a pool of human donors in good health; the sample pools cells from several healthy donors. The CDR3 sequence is CAWSPQGRLYTF. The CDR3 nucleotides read TGTGCCTGGAGTCCCCAGGGCCGGCTCTACACTTTC.